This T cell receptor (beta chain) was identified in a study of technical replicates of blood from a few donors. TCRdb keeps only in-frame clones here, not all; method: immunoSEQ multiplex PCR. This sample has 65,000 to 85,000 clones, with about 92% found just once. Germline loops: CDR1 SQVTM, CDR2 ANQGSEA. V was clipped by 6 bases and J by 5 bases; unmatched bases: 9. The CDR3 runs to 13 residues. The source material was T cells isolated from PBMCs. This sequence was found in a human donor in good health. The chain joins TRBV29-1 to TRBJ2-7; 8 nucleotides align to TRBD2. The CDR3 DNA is TGCAGCGTGGCGGGGGGCGGGAAAAACGAGCAGTACTTC. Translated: CSVAGGGKNEQYF.